The sequence of this T cell receptor (beta chain) was determined in a study of shared clonotypes between healthy human individuals. Study outcomes and limitations: Donor scarcity curtailed the genetic and exposure-history diversity represented herein.

Caucasian adults living in Nashville, Tennessee, provided all samples. On this clone: Its antigen remains unidentified.

V lost 4 bases, J lost 4 bases, and 9 bases lay in between. The CDR3 covers 13 residues. CDR1 and CDR2 from the germline V gene are SGHNT and YENEEA. Method: immunoSEQ multiplex PCR; TCRdb's copy keeps in-frame clones and lacks some. The sample contains 850,000 to 1,100,000 clones, approximately 77% of which appear only once. The chain joins TRBV11-3 to TRBJ2-3; maybe TRBD2 (5 bases). The receptor was isolated from a young man in good health. Some clones in this sample may be carry-over from other donors' samples. The source material was memory CD4+ T cells from PBMCs. Specified subset: CD45RA-negative fraction. The CDR3: CASSSTLADTQYF. DNA of the CDR3: TGTGCCAGCAGCTCAACACTAGCAGATACGCAGTATTTT.